This is a list of T cell receptor beta chains from one sample in a study of blood T cell repertoires in COVID-19. The assay was immunoSEQ multiplex PCR, and TCRdb's table has in-frame clones only and misses some. The sample lists 390,000 or so clones, roughly four fifths occurring once. The source material was PBMCs or T cells enriched from blood (not recorded which). Receptors were obtained from a woman aged 45 to 65 who had recovered from COVID-19. Each CDR3 is given with its conserved first and last residue. The D gene is left open where the match is weak. Clone sizes are given selectively: once, few, many, or a class where the clone is expanded.

CASSLGHRWTGNTGELFF | TGTGCCAGCAGCTTAGGCCATCGCTGGACAGGAAACACCGGGGAGCTGTTTTTT | once | TRBJ2-2 | TRBD1 | TRBV7-2
CATSDARGGQGSNEQFF | TGTGCCACCAGTGACGCCCGAGGTGGGCAGGGGTCCAATGAGCAGTTCTTC | . | TRBJ2-1 | . | TRBV24-1
CASSKPPRAGAYEQYF | TGTGCCAGTAGTAAACCCCCCCGAGCGGGAGCCTACGAGCAGTACTTC | . | TRBJ2-7 | TRBD2 | TRBV19
CASSLVGGGYGYTF | TGTGCCAGCAGCTTAGTGGGGGGTGGCTATGGCTACACCTTC | once | TRBJ1-2 | . | TRBV7-2
CASSYPPGGTYEQYF | TGTGCCAGCAGTTACCCCCCCGGGGGGACCTACGAGCAGTACTTC | few | TRBJ2-7 | TRBD2 | TRBV6-2/TRBV6-3
CASWVQGAGNTIYF | TGTGCCAGCTGGGTCCAAGGGGCTGGAAACACCATATATTTT | . | TRBJ1-3 | . | TRBV6-5
CASSLNRAGELFF | TGTGCCAGCAGCCTAAACAGGGCCGGGGAGCTGTTTTTT | . | TRBJ2-2 | . | TRBV2
CASSLPGLAGARGNEQFF | TGTGCCAGCAGCTTACCGGGACTAGCGGGGGCCCGGGGCAATGAGCAGTTCTTC | . | TRBJ2-1 | TRBD2 | TRBV5-4
CASSPLAGVAGELFF | TGTGCCAGCAGTCCGCTAGCGGGAGTCGCCGGGGAGCTGTTTTTT | . | TRBJ2-2 | TRBD2 | TRBV2
CASRGRTGFLGELFF | TGTGCCAGCAGGGGGCGGACAGGATTTCTCGGGGAGCTGTTTTTT | few | TRBJ2-2 | TRBD1 | TRBV2
CASSLGGDWVTEAFF | TGTGCCAGCAGTTTGGGGGGGGATTGGGTCACTGAAGCTTTCTTT | . | TRBJ1-1 | . | TRBV27
CASSPKRKTGDYGYTF | TGTGCCAGCTCACCTAAACGAAAGACGGGGGACTATGGCTACACCTTC | . | TRBJ1-2 | . | TRBV18
CASSQDRANYGYTF | TGCGCCAGCAGCCAGGACAGGGCCAACTATGGCTACACCTTC | . | TRBJ1-2 | TRBD1 | TRBV5-1
CASRRGGTEAFF | TGTGCCAGCAGACGGGGAGGCACTGAAGCTTTCTTT | . | TRBJ1-1 | . | TRBV11-3
CASSRSGSPYNEQFF | TGTGCCAGCAGCCGGAGCGGGAGTCCTTACAATGAGCAGTTCTTC | . | TRBJ2-1 | TRBD2 | TRBV7-2
CASSPTGGYEQYF | TGTGCCAGCTCACCGACAGGGGGCTACGAGCAGTACTTC | . | TRBJ2-7 | TRBD1 | TRBV18
CASSLDRLISGNTIYF | TGTGCCAGCAGCCTGGACAGACTTATCTCTGGAAACACCATATATTTT | . | TRBJ1-3 | . | TRBV7-2
CAWSGGVVGQPQHF | TGTGCCTGGAGTGGCGGGGTAGTCGGTCAGCCCCAGCATTTT | . | TRBJ1-5 | . | TRBV30
CASSQAGGRETQYF | TGTGCCAGCAGCCAAGCGGGGGGGCGGGAGACCCAGTACTTC | . | TRBJ2-5 | TRBD2 | TRBV3-1/TRBV3-2
CASSPLGQGFGETQYF | TGTGCCAGCTCACCCCTTGGACAGGGCTTTGGAGAGACCCAGTACTTC | . | TRBJ2-5 | TRBD1 | TRBV18
CASSAAGARTTEAFF | TGTGCCAGCAGCGCAGCAGGGGCGCGAACGACTGAAGCTTTCTTT | . | TRBJ1-1 | . | TRBV13
CASSLGPGQPTGIHF | TGTGCCAGCAGCTTAGGCCCGGGACAGCCCACCGGGATACATTTT | . | TRBJ1-5 | TRBD1 | TRBV7-2
CASSPTTGEVEAFF | TGTGCCAGCAGCCCAACCACAGGGGAAGTTGAAGCTTTCTTT | . | TRBJ1-1 | TRBD1 | TRBV5-4
CASSQRLQSYEQYF | TGCGCCAGCAGCCAAAGGTTACAGTCCTACGAGCAGTACTTC | . | TRBJ2-7 | . | TRBV4-3
CASSSPSPSGGGREQYF | TGTGCCAGCAGCTCCCCTTCCCCTAGCGGGGGGGGTCGCGAGCAGTACTTC | . | TRBJ2-7 | TRBD2 | TRBV13
CASSQATSGSTDTQYF | TGTGCCAGCAGCCAAGCGACTAGCGGGAGCACAGATACGCAGTATTTT | . | TRBJ2-3 | TRBD2 | TRBV3-1/TRBV3-2
CASMEGIETQYF | TGTGCCAGCATGGAGGGGATAGAGACCCAGTACTTC | once | TRBJ2-5 | . | TRBV6-5
CASSPSGGSNYGYTF | TGTGCCAGCAGCCCCTCGGGGGGATCTAACTATGGCTACACCTTC | . | TRBJ1-2 | . | TRBV3-1/TRBV3-2
CASSPGEYRTYNEKLFF | TGTGCCAGCAGCCCCGGGGAGTACCGGACCTATAATGAAAAACTGTTTTTT | once | TRBJ1-4 | . | TRBV7-9
CASSSGQGPGGYTF | TGTGCCAGCTCGTCAGGACAGGGTCCGGGAGGCTACACCTTC | once | TRBJ1-2 | TRBD1 | TRBV18
CASSHDSQRGGYNEQFF | TGCGCCAGCAGCCATGACAGTCAGCGGGGGGGCTACAATGAGCAGTTCTTC | . | TRBJ2-1 | TRBD2 | TRBV4-1
CAISRTAITGSGNTIYF | TGTGCCATCTCAAGGACAGCCATTACCGGCTCTGGAAACACCATATATTTT | . | TRBJ1-3 | . | TRBV28
CASTLAGGMNEQFF | TGTGCCAGCACCTTAGCGGGGGGGATGAATGAGCAGTTCTTC | . | TRBJ2-1 | TRBD2 | TRBV3-1/TRBV3-2
CASSPGGRVINEQFF | TGTGCCAGCAGTCCTGGCGGGAGGGTAATAAATGAGCAGTTCTTC | . | TRBJ2-1 | TRBD2 | TRBV7-2
CASSQPGMNTEAFF | TGTGCCAGCAGCCAGCCCGGGATGAACACTGAAGCTTTCTTT | . | TRBJ1-1 | . | TRBV5-4
CASSQAGTGLAGNYGYTF | TGCGCCAGCAGCCAAGCGGGGACAGGCTTGGCCGGTAACTATGGCTACACCTTC | . | TRBJ1-2 | TRBD1 | TRBV4-3
CASSQNRGGPDEKLFF | TGTGCCAGCAGCCAAAACAGGGGAGGACCAGATGAAAAACTGTTTTTT | . | TRBJ1-4 | TRBD1 | TRBV14
CASSSRQGGKDTQYF | TGTGCCAGCAGCTCCCGACAGGGGGGAAAAGATACGCAGTATTTT | . | TRBJ2-3 | TRBD1 | TRBV7-2
CASSLYGITGELFF | TGTGCCAGCAGCTTGTACGGGATCACCGGGGAGCTGTTTTTT | . | TRBJ2-2 | . | TRBV5-6
CASSPTGRGEGYTF | TGCGCCAGCAGCCCCACAGGGAGAGGTGAAGGCTACACCTTC | many | TRBJ1-2 | . | TRBV4-3
CASSQAPGGLGNQPQHF | TGTGCCAGCAGCCAAGCCCCGGGGGGGTTAGGGAATCAGCCCCAGCATTTT | . | TRBJ1-5 | . | TRBV3-1/TRBV3-2
CASSLQAGATGELFF | TGTGCCAGCAGCTTGCAAGCGGGAGCTACCGGGGAGCTGTTTTTT | . | TRBJ2-2 | TRBD2 | TRBV7-9
CASSRGTVQQETQYF | TGTGCCAGCAGCCGGGGGACAGTTCAACAAGAGACCCAGTACTTC | . | TRBJ2-5 | TRBD1 | TRBV14
CASNRAESNQPQHF | TGTGCCAGCAACAGGGCCGAGAGCAATCAGCCCCAGCATTTT | few | TRBJ1-5 | . | TRBV7-9
CASSFQGTANEAFF | TGTGCCAGCAGCTTTCAGGGGACAGCGAATGAAGCTTTCTTT | . | TRBJ1-1 | TRBD1 | TRBV11-2
CASSLRDRGEQYF | TGTGCCAGCAGCCTAAGGGACAGGGGCGAGCAGTACTTC | . | TRBJ2-7 | TRBD1 | TRBV9
CASSLSPRAEDTQYF | TGTGCCAGCAGCTTATCTCCCAGGGCCGAAGATACGCAGTATTTT | . | TRBJ2-3 | . | TRBV5-4
CAISESAPGYLDTQYF | TGTGCCATCAGTGAGTCGGCCCCCGGGTACTTAGATACGCAGTATTTT | . | TRBJ2-3 | . | TRBV10-3
CASSMTRDSNQPQHF | TGTGCCAGTAGTATGACCAGGGATAGCAATCAGCCCCAGCATTTT | . | TRBJ1-5 | . | TRBV19
CASSTNYREDYGYTF | TGTGCCAGCAGCACGAATTACAGGGAAGACTATGGCTACACCTTC | few | TRBJ1-2 | . | TRBV6-2/TRBV6-3
CASSLSGAHSNQPQHF | TGCGCCAGCAGCTTGTCAGGGGCCCATAGCAATCAGCCCCAGCATTTT | . | TRBJ1-5 | . | TRBV5-1
CASSQKSNLRYEQYF | TGTGCCAGCAGCCAGAAAAGCAACCTTCGCTACGAGCAGTACTTC | . | TRBJ2-7 | . | TRBV3-1/TRBV3-2
CASSQTRYGELFF | TGTGCCAGCAGCCAGACCAGGTACGGGGAGCTGTTTTTT | . | TRBJ2-2 | . | TRBV4-2
CASSKNTNTEAFF | TGTGCCAGCAGCAAAAACACGAACACTGAAGCTTTCTTT | few | TRBJ1-1 | . | TRBV9